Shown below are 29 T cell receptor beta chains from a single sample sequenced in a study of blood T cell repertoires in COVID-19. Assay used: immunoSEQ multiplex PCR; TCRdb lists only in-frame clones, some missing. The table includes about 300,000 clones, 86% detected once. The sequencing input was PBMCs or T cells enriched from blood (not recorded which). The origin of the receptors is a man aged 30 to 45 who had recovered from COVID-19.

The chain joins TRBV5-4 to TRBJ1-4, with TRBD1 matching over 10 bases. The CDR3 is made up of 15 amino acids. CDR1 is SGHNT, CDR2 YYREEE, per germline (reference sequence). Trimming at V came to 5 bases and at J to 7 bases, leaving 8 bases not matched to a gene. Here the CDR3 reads CASSNPGTGAEKLFF. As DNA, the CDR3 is TGTGCCAGCAGTAACCCGGGGACAGGGGCTGAAAAACTGTTTTTT.

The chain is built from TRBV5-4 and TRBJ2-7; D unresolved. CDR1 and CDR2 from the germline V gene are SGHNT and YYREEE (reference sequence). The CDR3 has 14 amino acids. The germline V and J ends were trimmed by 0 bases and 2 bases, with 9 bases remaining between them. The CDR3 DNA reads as TGTGCCAGCAGCTTGGGGGTCAGGACCTACGAGCAGTACTTC. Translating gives CASSLGVRTYEQYF. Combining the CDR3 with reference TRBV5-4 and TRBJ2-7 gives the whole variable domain ETGVTQSPTHLIKTRGQQVTLRCSSQSGHNTVSWYQQALGQGPQFIFQYYREEENGRGNFPPRFSGLQFPNYSSELNVNALELDDSALYLCASSLGVRTYEQYFGPGTRLTVT.

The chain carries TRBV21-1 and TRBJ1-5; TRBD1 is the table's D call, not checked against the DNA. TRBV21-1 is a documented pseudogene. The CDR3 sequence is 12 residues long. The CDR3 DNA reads TGTGCCAGAGGACAGCCCGATCAGCCCCAGCATTTT. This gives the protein CARGQPDQPQHF.

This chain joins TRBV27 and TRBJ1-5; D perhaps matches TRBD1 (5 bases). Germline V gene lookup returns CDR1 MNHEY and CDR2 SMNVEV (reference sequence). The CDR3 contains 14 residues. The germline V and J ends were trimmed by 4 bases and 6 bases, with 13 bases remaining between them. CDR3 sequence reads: CASSSYYGGQPQHF. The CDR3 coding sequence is TGTGCCAGCAGTTCGTATTACGGGGGTCAGCCCCAGCATTTT.

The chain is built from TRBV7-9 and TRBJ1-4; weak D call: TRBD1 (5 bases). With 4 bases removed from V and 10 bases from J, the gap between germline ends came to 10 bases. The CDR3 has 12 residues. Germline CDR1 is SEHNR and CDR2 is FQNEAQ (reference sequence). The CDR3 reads CASSSTGGKLFF. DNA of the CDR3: TGTGCCAGCAGCTCCACCGGGGGAAAACTGTTTTTT.

The CDR3 sequence: CASSANGAGGYTDTQYF. For the CDR3, the DNA is TGTGCCAGCAGTGCCAATGGGGCGGGGGGCTACACAGATACGCAGTATTTT. This chain uses TRBV25-1 with TRBJ2-3; TRBD2 agrees at 8 bases. Germline V gene sequence: CDR1 MGHDK, CDR2 SYGVNS. This CDR3 spans 17 amino acids. The V gene end was trimmed by 4 bases and the J gene end by 2 bases; junction bases not matched to a gene: 11.

The CDR3 spells CASMRTGELFF. The CDR3 DNA is TGCGCCAGCATGCGTACCGGGGAGCTGTTTTTT. This rearrangement joins TRBV10-2 to TRBJ2-2; D is undetermined. The length of the CDR3 is 11 residues. Per the germline V gene, CDR1 is WSHSY and CDR2 is SAAADI. The V end was cut by 7 bases, the J end by 5 bases, with 5 bases between.

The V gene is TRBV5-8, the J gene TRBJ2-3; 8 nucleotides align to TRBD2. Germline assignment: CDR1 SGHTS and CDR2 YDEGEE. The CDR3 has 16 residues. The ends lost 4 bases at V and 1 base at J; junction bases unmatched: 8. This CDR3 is CASSRNREGGTDTQYF. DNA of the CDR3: TGTGCCAGCAGCCGGAACCGGGAGGGAGGCACAGATACGCAGTATTTT. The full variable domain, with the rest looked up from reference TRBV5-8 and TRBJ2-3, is EAGVTQSPTHLIKTRGQQATLRCSPISGHTSVYWYQQALGLGLQFLLWYDEGEERNRGNFPPRFSGRQFPNYSSELNVNALELEDSALYLCASSRNREGGTDTQYFGPGTRLTVL.

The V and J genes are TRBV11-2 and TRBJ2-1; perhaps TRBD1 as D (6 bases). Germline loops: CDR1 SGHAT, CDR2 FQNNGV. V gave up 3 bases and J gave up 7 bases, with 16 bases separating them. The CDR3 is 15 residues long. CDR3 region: CASSLTQGLGNEQFF. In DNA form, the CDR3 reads TGTGCCAGCAGCTTGACGCAGGGGCTGGGTAATGAGCAGTTCTTC.

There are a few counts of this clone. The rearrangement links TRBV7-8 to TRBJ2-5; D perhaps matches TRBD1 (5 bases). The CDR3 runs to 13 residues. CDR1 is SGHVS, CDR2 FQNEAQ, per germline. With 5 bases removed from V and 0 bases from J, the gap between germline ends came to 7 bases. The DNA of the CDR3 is TGTGCCAGCAGCCGGACAAACCAAGAGACCCAGTACTTC. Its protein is CASSRTNQETQYF.

The CDR3 nucleotides are TGCGCCAGCAGCCCCGGGGGCTCTGGAAACACCATATATTTT. Its translation: CASSPGGSGNTIYF. The V call is TRBV5-1, the J call TRBJ1-3; the D gene is possibly TRBD1 (5 bases). With 4 bases removed from V and 0 bases from J, the gap between germline ends came to 8 bases. CDR3 length: 14 residues. Per the germline V gene, CDR1 is SGHRS and CDR2 is YFSETQ. Complete variable domain (other parts from reference TRBV5-1 and TRBJ1-3): KAGVTQTPRYLIKTRGQQVTLSCSPISGHRSVSWYQQTPGQGLQFLFEYFSETQRNKGNFPGRFSGRQFSNSRSEMNVSTLELGDSALYLCASSPGGSGNTIYFGEGSWLTVV.

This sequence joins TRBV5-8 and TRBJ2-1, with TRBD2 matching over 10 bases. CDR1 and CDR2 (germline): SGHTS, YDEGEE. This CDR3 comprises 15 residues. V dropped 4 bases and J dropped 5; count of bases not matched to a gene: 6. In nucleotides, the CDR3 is TGTGCCAGCAGCCTGGGTACTAGCGGGGACAATGAGCAGTTCTTC. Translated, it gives CASSLGTSGDNEQFF.

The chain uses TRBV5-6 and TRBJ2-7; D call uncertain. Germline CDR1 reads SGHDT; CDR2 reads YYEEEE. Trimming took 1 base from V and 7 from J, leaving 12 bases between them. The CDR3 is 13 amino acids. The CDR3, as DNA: TGTGCCAGCAGCTTGCCGGCAAGACAAGAGCAGTACTTC. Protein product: CASSLPARQEQYF.

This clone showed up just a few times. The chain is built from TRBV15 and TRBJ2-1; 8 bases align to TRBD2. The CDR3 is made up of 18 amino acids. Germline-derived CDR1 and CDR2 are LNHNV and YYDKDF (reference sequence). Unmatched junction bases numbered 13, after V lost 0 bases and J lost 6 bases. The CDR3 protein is CATSRDLTSGSIPNEQFF. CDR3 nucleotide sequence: TGTGCCACCAGCAGAGATCTTACGAGCGGGAGTATACCCAATGAGCAGTTCTTC.

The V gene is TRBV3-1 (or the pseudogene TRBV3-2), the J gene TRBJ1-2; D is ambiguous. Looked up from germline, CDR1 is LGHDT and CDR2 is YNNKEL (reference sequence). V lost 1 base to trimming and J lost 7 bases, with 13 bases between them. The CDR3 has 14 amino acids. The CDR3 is CASSQVLGFGGYTF. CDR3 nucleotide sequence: TGTGCCAGCAGCCAAGTTCTCGGTTTTGGTGGCTACACCTTC.

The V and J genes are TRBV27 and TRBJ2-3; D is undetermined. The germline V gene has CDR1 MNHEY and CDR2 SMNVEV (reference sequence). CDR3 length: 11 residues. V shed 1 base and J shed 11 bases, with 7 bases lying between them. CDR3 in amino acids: CASSLYEEQYF. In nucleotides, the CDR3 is TGTGCCAGCAGTTTATATGAGGAGCAGTATTTT.

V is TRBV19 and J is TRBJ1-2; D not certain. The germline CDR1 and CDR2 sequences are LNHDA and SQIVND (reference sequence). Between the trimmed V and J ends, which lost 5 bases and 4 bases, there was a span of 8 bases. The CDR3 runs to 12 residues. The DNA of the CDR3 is TGTGCCAGTAGTGTACGGGGCTATGGCTACACCTTC. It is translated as CASSVRGYGYTF.

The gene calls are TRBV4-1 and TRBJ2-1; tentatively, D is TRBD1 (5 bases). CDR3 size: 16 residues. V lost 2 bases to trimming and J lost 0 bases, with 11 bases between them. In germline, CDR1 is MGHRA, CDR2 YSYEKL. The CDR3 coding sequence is TGCGCCAGCAGCCAACAGGGCGTAGGCTCCTACAATGAGCAGTTCTTC. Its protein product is CASSQQGVGSYNEQFF.

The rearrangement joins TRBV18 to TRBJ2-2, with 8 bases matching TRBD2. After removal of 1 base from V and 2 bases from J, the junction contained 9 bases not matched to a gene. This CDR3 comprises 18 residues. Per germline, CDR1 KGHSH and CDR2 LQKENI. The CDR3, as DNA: TGTGCCAGCTCACCACAGATTGCCAGCGGGGGTAACACCGGGGAGCTGTTTTTT. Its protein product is CASSPQIASGGNTGELFF.

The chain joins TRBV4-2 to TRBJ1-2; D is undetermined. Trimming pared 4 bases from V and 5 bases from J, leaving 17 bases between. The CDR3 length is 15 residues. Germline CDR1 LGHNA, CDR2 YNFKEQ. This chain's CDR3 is CASSPSEAPPYGYTF. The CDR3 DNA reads TGTGCCAGCAGCCCTAGCGAGGCGCCTCCATATGGCTACACCTTC.

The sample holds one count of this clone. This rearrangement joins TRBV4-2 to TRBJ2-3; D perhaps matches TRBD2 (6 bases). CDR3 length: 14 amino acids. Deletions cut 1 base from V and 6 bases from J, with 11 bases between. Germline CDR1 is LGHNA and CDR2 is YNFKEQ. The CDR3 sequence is CASSQAGESDTQYF. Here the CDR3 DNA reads TGTGCCAGCAGCCAAGCGGGAGAGTCGGATACGCAGTATTTT.

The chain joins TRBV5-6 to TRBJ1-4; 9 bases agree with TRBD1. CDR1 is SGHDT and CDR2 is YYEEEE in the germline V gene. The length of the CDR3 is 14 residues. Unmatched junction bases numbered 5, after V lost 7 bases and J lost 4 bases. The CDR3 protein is CASAGTGNNEKLFF. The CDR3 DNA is TGTGCCAGCGCTGGGACAGGGAATAATGAAAAACTGTTTTTT.

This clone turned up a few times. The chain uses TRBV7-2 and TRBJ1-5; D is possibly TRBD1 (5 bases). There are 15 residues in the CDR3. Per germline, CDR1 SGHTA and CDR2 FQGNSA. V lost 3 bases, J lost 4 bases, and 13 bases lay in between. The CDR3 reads CASSFGTGGNQPQHF. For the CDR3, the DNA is TGTGCCAGCAGCTTCGGGACGGGGGGGAATCAGCCCCAGCATTTT.

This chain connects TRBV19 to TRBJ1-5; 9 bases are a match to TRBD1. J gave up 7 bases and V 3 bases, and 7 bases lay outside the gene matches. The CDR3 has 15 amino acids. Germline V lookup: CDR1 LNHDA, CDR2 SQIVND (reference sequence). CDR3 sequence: CASSILTGGIQPQHF. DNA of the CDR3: TGTGCCAGTAGTATTCTTACAGGGGGCATCCAGCCCCAGCATTTT.

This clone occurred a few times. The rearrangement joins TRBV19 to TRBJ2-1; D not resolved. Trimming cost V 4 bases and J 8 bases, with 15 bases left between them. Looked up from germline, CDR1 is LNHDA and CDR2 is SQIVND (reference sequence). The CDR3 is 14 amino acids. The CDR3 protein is CASSTVAGPYEQFF. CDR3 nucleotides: TGTGCCAGTAGTACGGTGGCTGGGCCCTATGAGCAGTTCTTC.

CDR3 DNA: TGTGCCAGCAGTTACGGAGAACGAAACACCATATATTTT. Amino acid sequence: CASSYGERNTIYF. This chain uses TRBV6-5 with TRBJ1-3; D not resolved. Germline V CDR1 and CDR2: MNHEY, SVGAGI. This CDR3 comprises 13 residues. Trimming took 2 bases from V and 5 from J, leaving 7 bases between them.

CDR3 region: CASSPNIRTSGSRTDTQYF. DNA of the CDR3: TGTGCCAGCAGTCCCAACATTAGGACTAGCGGGAGTCGCACAGATACGCAGTATTTT. V is TRBV27 and J is TRBJ2-3, with 13 bases matching TRBD2. Germline V gene lookup returns CDR1 MNHEY and CDR2 SMNVEV (reference sequence). The CDR3 contains 19 residues. The trim removed 5 bases at V and 1 base at J, leaving 12 bases unmatched.

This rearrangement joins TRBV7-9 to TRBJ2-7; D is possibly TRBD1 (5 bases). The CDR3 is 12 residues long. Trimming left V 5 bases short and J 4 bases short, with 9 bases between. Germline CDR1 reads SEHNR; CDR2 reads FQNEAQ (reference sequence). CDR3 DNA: TGTGCCAGCAGCGATCAGGGATACGAGCAGTACTTC. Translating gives CASSDQGYEQYF.

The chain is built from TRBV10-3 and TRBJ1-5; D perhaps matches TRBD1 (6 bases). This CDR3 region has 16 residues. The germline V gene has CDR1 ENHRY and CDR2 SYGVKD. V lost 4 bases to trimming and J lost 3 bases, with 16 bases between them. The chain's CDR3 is CAISVNGDRHNQPQHF. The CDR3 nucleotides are TGTGCCATCAGTGTAAACGGAGACAGGCACAATCAGCCCCAGCATTTT.